The sequence of this T cell receptor beta chain was determined in a study of shared T cell receptors in the human thymus. V was clipped by 8 bases and J by 4 bases; unmatched bases: 8. This CDR3 has 14 amino acids. Germline CDR1 is MNHEY and CDR2 is SMNVEV (reference sequence). The method was immunoSEQ multiplex PCR; TCRdb's version includes in-frame clones alone and lacks a portion of them. Here the sample spans some 640,000 clones, around 87% being singletons. The data were also submitted as part of a second study, on human thymus T cells. From that study: Congenital heart defects were the reason for the corrective surgery that the donors, healthy Finnish infants, were having. It was from resections taken during corrective heart surgery that the thymus tissue came. Across thymic and blood repertoires, the usage of V and J genes appeared to be biased.

The specimen was thymocytes. The clonotype comes from a boy less than two years old with a congenital heart defect. This sequence joins TRBV27 and TRBJ2-7; TRBD2 matches 10 bases. In DNA, the CDR3 is TGTGCCAGCTCGAGCGGGGGGGCCGTATACGAGCAGTACTTC. Translation: CASSSGGAVYEQYF.